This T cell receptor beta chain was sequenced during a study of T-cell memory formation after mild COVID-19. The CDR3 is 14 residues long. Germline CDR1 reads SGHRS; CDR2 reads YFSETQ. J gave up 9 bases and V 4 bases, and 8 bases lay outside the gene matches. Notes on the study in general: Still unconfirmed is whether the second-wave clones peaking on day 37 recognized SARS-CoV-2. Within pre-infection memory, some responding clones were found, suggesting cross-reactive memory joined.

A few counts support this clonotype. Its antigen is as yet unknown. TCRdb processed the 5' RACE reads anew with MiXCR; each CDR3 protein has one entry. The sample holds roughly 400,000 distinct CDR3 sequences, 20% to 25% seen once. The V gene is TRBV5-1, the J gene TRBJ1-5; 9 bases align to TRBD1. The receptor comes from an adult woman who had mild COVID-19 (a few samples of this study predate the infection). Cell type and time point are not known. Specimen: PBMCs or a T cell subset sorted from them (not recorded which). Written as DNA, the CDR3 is TGCGCCAGCAGCCCGGGGACAGGGCAGCTGCCCCAGCATTTT. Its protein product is CASSPGTGQLPQHF. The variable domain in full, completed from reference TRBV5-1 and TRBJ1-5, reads KAGVTQTPRYLIKTRGQQVTLSCSPISGHRSVSWYQQTPGQGLQFLFEYFSETQRNKGNFPGRFSGRQFSNSRSEMNVSTLELGDSALYLCASSPGTGQLPQHFGDGTRLSIL.